This is a list of T cell receptor beta chains from one sample in a study of metastatic and nonmetastatic thyroid tumors. TCRdb used MiXCR to call clones anew from the PCR reads. This repertoire shows roughly 25,000 clones, around 15% found once; its top ten account for roughly an eighth. Sequences were obtained from blood. These receptors were taken from a female donor with papillary thyroid cancer or a benign thyroid nodule (not recorded which). Some clones in this sample may be carry-over from other donors' samples. Each CDR3 is given without its conserved first and last residue.

v_call	j_call	cdr3_aa
TRBV5-6	TRBJ1-6	ASSLERQSYSPLH
TRBV18	TRBJ2-4	ASSRQGTGGGGKNIQY
TRBV20-1	TRBJ2-2	SAEPSGGAAGELF
TRBV7-9	TRBJ2-7	ASSAQGAGEQY
TRBV9	TRBJ2-7	ASSAVFSGEQY
TRBV2	TRBJ1-1	ASRDQRQNTEAF
TRBV5-1	TRBJ2-7	ASSETGAPYEQY
TRBV2	TRBJ2-1	ASSDSSRVYNEQF
TRBV24-1	TRBJ2-1	ATSDSASGIYNEQF
TRBV5-1	TRBJ2-3	ASSFWGGRGVDTQY
TRBV7-3	TRBJ2-2	ASSKQGQGAVGELF
TRBV24-1	TRBJ1-4	ATSDSTATNEKLF
TRBV5-1	TRBJ2-7	ASSPAFSSGSYEQY
TRBV7-8	TRBJ1-5	ASSERTGGLNQPQH
TRBV2	TRBJ2-1	ASEAAGSYNEQF
TRBV10-2	TRBJ2-7	ASSEYRTGPHEQY
TRBV20-1	TRBJ1-2	SARERGANYGYT
TRBV19	TRBJ2-1	ASSLGAGALNEQF
TRBV6-1	TRBJ2-7	ASSEIGDTYEQY
TRBV7-2	TRBJ2-7	ASSSRRTGGLVSEQY
TRBV5-6	TRBJ1-4	ASIQRGAEKLF
TRBV7-9	TRBJ1-2	ASSPRDIAAYGYT
TRBV11-2	TRBJ2-1	ASSLDPGPNGEQF
TRBV20-1	TRBJ2-5	SAKAAKAGQETQY
TRBV3-1	TRBJ1-1	ASSHHRDRGQAF
TRBV7-8	TRBJ2-5	ASSLGLAGGMETQY
TRBV30	TRBJ1-6	AWTQGGVLKPLH
TRBV6-5	TRBJ2-7	ASSTSGHYEQY
TRBV19	TRBJ1-5	ASSMGIGQPQH
TRBV6-2/TRBV6-3	TRBJ1-5	ASSYTNSNQPQH
TRBV11-2	TRBJ2-7	ASNWGGASYEQY
TRBV3-1	TRBJ2-2	ATTSGEAGELF
TRBV28	TRBJ1-4	ASSFLRPGTAEGGVLF
TRBV3-1	TRBJ2-7	ASSGKNRGPIYEQY
TRBV5-1	TRBJ1-1	ASSQGQGSVTEAF
TRBV30	TRBJ2-7	AWSVVSVGQY
TRBV9	TRBJ2-1	ASSVASSGSYEQF
TRBV4-1	TRBJ2-5	ASSQSKLAGAQETQY
TRBV12-3/TRBV12-4	TRBJ2-3	ASSGRTAAGDTQY
TRBV6-1	TRBJ2-3	ASSDRGQVTQY
TRBV7-3	TRBJ2-1	ASSLSGGRGNSYNEQF
TRBV6-5	TRBJ2-1	ASSYSPLLAGPYNEQF
TRBV20-1	TRBJ2-3	SARERGRLSTDTQY
TRBV4-1	TRBJ1-1	ASSHGGTEAF
TRBV6-5	TRBJ1-1	ASSYSPTGETEAF
TRBV20-1	TRBJ1-1	SARETGNTEAF
TRBV28	TRBJ2-2	ASSSSGAGGTGELF
TRBV2	TRBJ1-2	ASSGEGAHNYGYT
TRBV19	TRBJ2-7	ASSITLAGRSGEQY
TRBV18	TRBJ1-6	ASSLSGPINSPLH
TRBV24-1	TRBJ1-1	ATSAVRALNTEAF
TRBV27	TRBJ2-7	ASSSRGGGHEQY
TRBV5-1	TRBJ1-6	ASSRGPSEVDSPLH
TRBV11-1	TRBJ1-2	ASSPTVSGYT
TRBV14	TRBJ2-7	ASSQELPHEQY
TRBV7-3	TRBJ2-5	ASSLTGTRQETQY
TRBV11-2	TRBJ2-3	ASSLWDRGTDTQY
TRBV7-8	TRBJ2-5	ASSSLKLAGLQETQY
TRBV19	TRBJ2-1	ASSPQVEKRGDEQF